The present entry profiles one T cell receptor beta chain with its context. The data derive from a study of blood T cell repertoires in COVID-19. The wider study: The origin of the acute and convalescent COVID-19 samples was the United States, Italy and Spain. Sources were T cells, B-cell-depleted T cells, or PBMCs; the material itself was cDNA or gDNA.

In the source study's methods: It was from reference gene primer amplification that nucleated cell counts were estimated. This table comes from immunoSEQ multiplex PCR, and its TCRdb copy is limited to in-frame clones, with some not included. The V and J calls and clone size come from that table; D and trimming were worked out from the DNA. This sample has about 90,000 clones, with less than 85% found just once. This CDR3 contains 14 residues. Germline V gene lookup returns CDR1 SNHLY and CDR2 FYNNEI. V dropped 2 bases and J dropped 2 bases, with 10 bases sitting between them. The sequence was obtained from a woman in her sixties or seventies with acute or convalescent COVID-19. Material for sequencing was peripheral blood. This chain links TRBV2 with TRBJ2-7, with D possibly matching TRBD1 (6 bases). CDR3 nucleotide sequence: TGTGCCAGCAGTGAAAGGACAGTAACCTACGAGCAGTACTTC. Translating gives CASSERTVTYEQYF.